This T cell receptor beta chain was identified during a study of cytomegalovirus exposure and HLA in healthy donors. The data were produced by immunoSEQ multiplex PCR, yet TCRdb's version contains in-frame clones alone and is incomplete. The sample has 200,000 to 250,000 clones, over 80% seen once; the top ten hold around 5.4%. In its sample, this clone was seen once. Its antigen is as yet unknown. Germline values: CDR1 SNHLY, CDR2 FYNNEI. V was cut by 3 bases and J by 5 bases, with 7 bases left in between. This CDR3 region has 13 residues. Whole-study results and caveats: There were some public TCRs occurring in many donors, but most TCR sequences were rare.

The sequencing input was PBMCs. The rearrangement links TRBV2 to TRBJ2-2; unclear D gene. The sequence came from a woman under 30 in good health and CMV-seronegative. The CDR3 DNA reads as TGTGCCAGCAGTGAGGGGTGGACCGGGGAGCTGTTTTTT. Translation gives CASSEGWTGELFF.